This T cell receptor beta chain was obtained from a study of T cell responses to AZD1222 COVID-19 vaccine. Study observations and caveats: Baseline serology detected seropositivity in only 6 or 7 AZD1222 recipients. An increase in Spike-specific TCR breadth and depth was observed after two AZD1222 doses.

Comments on this clone: The antigen is undetermined.

V dropped 4 bases and J dropped 0 bases, with 19 bases sitting between them. The CDR3 contains 17 residues. Germline loops: CDR1 SGHNT, CDR2 YENEEA. Method: immunoSEQ multiplex PCR; TCRdb's copy keeps in-frame clones and lacks some. Altogether about 150,000 clones are present, 88% being singletons, with the ten largest covering under 7%. The clonotype comes from an adult who received the MenACWY meningococcal vaccine as a control. The input for sequencing was peripheral blood, taken 28 days after the second dose of the MenACWY control vaccine. This chain links TRBV11-3 with TRBJ2-7; D perhaps matches TRBD1 (6 bases). The CDR3 DNA sequence: TGTGCCAGCAGCTCTTACCCTGGGACATCGAACTCCTACGAGCAGTACTTC. This codes for CASSSYPGTSNSYEQYF.